These 28 T cell receptor beta chains were all obtained from the same sample, sequenced in a study of blood T cell repertoires in COVID-19. The data were produced by immunoSEQ multiplex PCR, yet TCRdb's version contains in-frame clones alone and is incomplete. Of tens of thousands of clones in the sample, less than 90% were seen once. The sequenced material came from peripheral blood. The source is a man older than 75 in a cohort sampled during active COVID-19.

The J gene is TRBJ1-3, the V gene TRBV19, with D possibly being TRBD1 (5 bases). Germline CDR1 LNHDA, CDR2 SQIVND (reference sequence). The CDR3 contains 14 residues. V was cut by 11 bases and J by 2 bases, with 16 bases left in between. The CDR3 is CASQGTNPGNTIYF. CDR3 sequence (DNA): TGTGCCTCCCAAGGGACTAACCCTGGAAACACCATATATTTT.

The V and J genes are TRBV29-1 and TRBJ1-1; TRBD1 is a possible D gene (5 bases). The CDR3 sequence is 13 residues long. V was trimmed by 5 bases and J by 3 bases, leaving 13 bases between them. Germline CDR1 and CDR2: SQVTM and ANQGSEA. The CDR3 DNA reads as TGCAGCGTTTCGAGGAGGGGAGACACTGAAGCTTTCTTT. Translating it yields CSVSRRGDTEAFF.

The J gene is TRBJ1-1, the V gene TRBV4-1, with D perhaps matching TRBD1 (6 bases). Germline lookup yields CDR1 MGHRA and CDR2 YSYEKL. The CDR3 runs to 14 residues. Trimming left V 3 bases short and J 4 bases short, with 12 bases between. The DNA of the CDR3 is TGCGCCAGCAGCCAGGGGGCTCGGAGCACTGAAGCTTTCTTT. Translation gives CASSQGARSTEAFF.

The chain uses TRBV7-9 and TRBJ2-3; 7 bases fit TRBD2. The CDR3 length is 17 residues. V shed 2 bases, J shed 2 bases, and the junction held 10 bases outside the gene matches. Germline CDR1 SEHNR, CDR2 FQNEAQ (reference sequence). The CDR3 loop is CASSLSLLAAITDTQYF. CDR3 nucleotides: TGTGCCAGCAGCTTAAGCTTGCTAGCGGCTATCACAGATACGCAGTATTTT.

The chain recombines TRBV4-3 with TRBJ2-5; TRBD2 matches at 12 bases. The CDR3 runs 18 residues. Germline trimming cut 2 bases from V and 1 base from J; bases unmatched to any gene: 8. Per the germline V gene, CDR1 is LGHNA and CDR2 is YSLEER. CDR3 sequence (DNA): TGCGCCAGCAGCCAAAGGTCGACTAGCGGGGGACTCCAAGAGACCCAGTACTTC. Residues: CASSQRSTSGGLQETQYF.

The chain uses TRBV6-5 and TRBJ1-1, with 8 bases aligning to TRBD1. V was pared by 5 bases and J by 4 bases, with 9 bases of the junction left unmatched. From germline, CDR1 is MNHEY and CDR2 SVGAGI. This CDR3 has 15 amino acids. The CDR3 region has the DNA TGTGCCAGCAGTCAACCGGGACAGGCGGCCACTGAAGCTTTCTTT. This encodes CASSQPGQAATEAFF.

The chain employs TRBV4-1 and TRBJ2-5; TRBD2 aligns across 15 bases. The J segment lost 5 bases and the V segment lost 1 base, leaving 11 bases of the junction unmatched. The CDR3 is made up of 19 amino acids. From germline, CDR1 is MGHRA and CDR2 YSYEKL. This CDR3 is CASSQGPGTSGGSGETQYF. The CDR3 coding sequence is TGCGCCAGCAGCCAAGGACCCGGGACTAGCGGGGGGTCAGGGGAGACCCAGTACTTC.

The rearrangement uses TRBV5-5 and TRBJ1-1; 8 bases align to TRBD1. The CDR3 extends over 15 amino acids. The junction had 7 bases not matched to a gene; V was cut back by 5 bases and J by 1 base. Germline V lookup: CDR1 SGHKS, CDR2 YYEKEE (reference sequence). The CDR3 region is CASRSSGTGNTEAFF. The CDR3 nucleotides read TGTGCCAGCAGATCCTCCGGGACAGGGAACACTGAAGCTTTCTTT.

This clone was recorded once. The chain employs TRBV4-1 and TRBJ1-4; D is unresolved. The CDR3 is 16 residues long. Germline V gene lookup returns CDR1 MGHRA and CDR2 YSYEKL. The ends were cut back, 1 base at V and 8 bases at J, with 17 bases in the middle. The CDR3 coding sequence is TGCGCCAGCAGCCAAGTTGGGGTGAACTCGGGAGAAAAACTGTTTTTT. Protein sequence: CASSQVGVNSGEKLFF.

The chain uses TRBV19 and TRBJ1-2, with 7 positions matching TRBD1. The CDR3 runs to 13 residues. Germline CDR1 is LNHDA and CDR2 is SQIVND (reference sequence). The V segment lost 9 bases and the J segment 3 bases; nucleotides outside the gene matches: 7. The CDR3 reads CASLQGFYYGYTF. The CDR3 DNA reads TGTGCCAGCCTACAGGGGTTTTACTATGGCTACACCTTC.

The chain couples TRBV7-2 to TRBJ2-7, with D tentatively TRBD1 (6 bases). Looked up from germline, CDR1 is SGHTA and CDR2 is FQGNSA. V lost 3 bases and J lost 0, with 9 bases in between. The CDR3 covers 14 residues. For the CDR3, the DNA is TGTGCCAGCAGCTTCGACAGGAGCTCCTACGAGCAGTACTTC. Translated, it gives CASSFDRSSYEQYF.

This clone has just one count. For the CDR3, the DNA is TGTGCCTGGAGTGTACAGGGGGCGCGTTCTGGAAACACCATATATTTT. Translation gives CAWSVQGARSGNTIYF. V gene TRBV30 combines with J gene TRBJ1-3, with TRBD1 identical over 9 bases. The germline gives CDR1 GTSNPN, CDR2 SVGIG (reference sequence). This CDR3 contains 16 residues. J lost 1 base, V lost 0 bases, and 4 bases had no gene match.

The V call is TRBV2, the J call TRBJ1-2; TRBD1 matches 7 bases. The CDR3 is made up of 14 amino acids. The V gene's germline CDR1 is SNHLY and CDR2 FYNNEI. After removal of 0 bases from V and 7 bases from J, the junction contained 5 bases not matched to a gene. The CDR3 DNA follows: TGTGCCAGCAGTGAAGCGCGGCAGGGGGTTGGCTACACCTTC. Amino acids: CASSEARQGVGYTF.

This clone showed up just once. This sequence joins TRBV19 and TRBJ1-4; tentatively, D is TRBD1 (6 bases). The CDR3 has 14 amino acids. V was cut by 5 bases and J by 3 bases, with 10 bases left in between. Germline V lookup: CDR1 LNHDA, CDR2 SQIVND (reference sequence). DNA for the CDR3: TGTGCCAGTAGTCTTCAGGGGTCTAATGAAAAACTGTTTTTT. Translating gives CASSLQGSNEKLFF.

This chain links TRBV29-1 with TRBJ2-3, with 7 bases lining up with TRBD1. The CDR3 totals 13 residues. The J segment lost 0 bases and the V segment lost 7 bases, leaving 4 bases of the junction unmatched. Germline CDR1 SQVTM, CDR2 ANQGSEA. DNA of the CDR3: TGCAGCGGACAGGGAGCCAGCACAGATACGCAGTATTTT. It encodes CSGQGASTDTQYF.

This chain joins TRBV6-5 and TRBJ1-5; D might be TRBD1 (5 bases). This CDR3 has 15 amino acids. Germline V gene sequence: CDR1 MNHEY, CDR2 SVGAGI. The ends were cut back, 11 bases at V and 1 base at J, with 18 bases in the middle. CDR3 in amino acids: CACRTGGISNQPQHF. As DNA, the CDR3 is TGTGCCTGTAGGACGGGGGGGATAAGCAATCAGCCCCAGCATTTT.

This clone was picked up a small number of times. The chain carries TRBV27 and TRBJ1-2; 8 nucleotides match TRBD1. The trim removed 3 bases at V and 6 bases at J, leaving 12 bases unmatched. CDR3 length: 16 amino acids. Germline-derived CDR1 and CDR2 are MNHEY and SMNVEV (reference sequence). The CDR3 DNA reads as TGTGCCAGCAGTTTCACCGGACAGGGCCATAGGGATGGCTACACCTTC. Its protein is CASSFTGQGHRDGYTF.

The chain recombines TRBV21-1 with TRBJ2-1; TRBD2 was called by the table and not checked on the DNA. TRBV21-1 is designated a pseudogene. This CDR3 contains 21 residues. As DNA, the CDR3 is TGTGCCAGCAGCAAAAGCGGGCCTAGCGGGAGGAGCGGGCCGTCCTGGAATGAGCAGTTCTTC. Translating it yields CASSKSGPSGRSGPSWNEQFF.

J is TRBJ2-7 and V is TRBV18, with D uncertain. CDR1 and CDR2 from the germline V gene are KGHSH and LQKENI. V lost 8 bases and J 1 base, leaving 15 bases between the germline ends. The CDR3 contains 14 residues. The CDR3 protein is CASSQDSRSYEQYF. CDR3 nucleotide sequence: TGTGCCAGCAGTCAGGATAGTAGGTCCTACGAGCAGTACTTC. Full variable domain (outside the CDR3, taken from reference TRBV18 and TRBJ2-7): NAGVMQNPRHLVRRRGQEARLRCSPMKGHSHVYWYRQLPEEGLKFMVYLQKENIIDESGMPKERFSAEFPKEGPSILRIQQVVRGDSAAYFCASSQDSRSYEQYFGPGTRLTVT.

This chain joins TRBV7-9 and TRBJ1-2, with D unclear. Germline CDR1 and CDR2: SEHNR and FQNEAQ (reference sequence). With 2 bases removed from V and 4 bases from J, the gap between germline ends came to 14 bases. The CDR3 spans 15 residues. The CDR3 nucleotides are TGTGCCAGCAGCTTACTAGAGAACTCCGTCTATGGCTACACCTTC. It specifies CASSLLENSVYGYTF. The whole variable domain, filled in from reference TRBV7-9 and TRBJ1-2, reads DTGVSQNPRHKITKRGQNVTFRCDPISEHNRLYWYRQTLGQGPEFLTYFQNEAQLEKSRLLSDRFSAERPKGSFSTLEIQRTEQGDSAMYLCASSLLENSVYGYTFGSGTRLTVV.

This sequence joins TRBV10-1 and TRBJ2-5; the D is unclear. In germline, CDR1 is WNHNN, CDR2 SYGVQD (reference sequence). The CDR3 runs to 13 residues. Trimming took off 5 bases at V and 5 bases at J, with 12 bases between the two ends. CDR3 DNA: TGCGCCAGCAGTAGAGGTGGTCGGGAGACCCAGTACTTC. Translating it yields CASSRGGRETQYF.

The V call is TRBV6-6, the J call TRBJ1-2; D may be TRBD1 (5 bases). CDR1 and CDR2 from the germline V gene are MNHNY and SVGAGI (reference sequence). Deletions cut 5 bases from V and 0 bases from J, with 13 bases between. This CDR3 comprises 15 residues. CDR3 protein: CASSTASTANYGYTF. Here the CDR3 DNA reads TGTGCCAGCAGTACTGCCTCGACAGCTAACTATGGCTACACCTTC.

V is TRBV12-3 or TRBV12-4 and J is TRBJ1-1; no definite D call. The CDR3 loop spans 13 amino acids. Trimming cost V 3 bases and J 1 base, with 6 bases left between them. CDR3 in amino acids: CASSLRENTEAFF. The CDR3 DNA reads TGTGCCAGCAGTTTGAGGGAGAACACTGAAGCTTTCTTT.

The table lists this clone with a few counts. The chain carries TRBV7-9 and TRBJ1-2, with 10 positions matching TRBD1. The CDR3 loop spans 16 amino acids. V dropped 4 bases and J dropped 8; count of bases not matched to a gene: 13. The germline CDR1 and CDR2 sequences are SEHNR and FQNEAQ (reference sequence). CDR3 sequence (DNA): TGTGCCAGCAGCTCCCTCCCGGGACAGGGGATGTGGGGCTACACCTTC. It specifies CASSSLPGQGMWGYTF.

The chain combines TRBV12-5 with TRBJ2-1, with D perhaps matching TRBD2 (6 bases). Germline V gene sequence: CDR1 LGHNT, CDR2 FRNRAP. V gave up 5 bases and J gave up 2 bases, with 16 bases separating them. This CDR3 is 16 amino acids long. The DNA for the CDR3 is TGTGCTAGTGGTCCTCCGGGACTGGGCACCTACAATGAGCAGTTCTTC. Amino acid sequence: CASGPPGLGTYNEQFF.

The rearrangement uses TRBV2 and TRBJ1-2, with D possibly matching TRBD1 (6 bases). There are 13 residues in the CDR3. Per germline, CDR1 SNHLY and CDR2 FYNNEI. Trimming removed 6 bases from V and 6 bases from J, with 14 bases in between. The chain's CDR3 is CASRWTASNGYTF. Written as DNA, the CDR3 is TGTGCCAGCAGGTGGACAGCTTCTAATGGCTACACCTTC.

The chain joins TRBV4-2 to TRBJ1-2; D is possibly TRBD1 (6 bases). CDR1 is LGHNA and CDR2 is YNFKEQ in the germline V gene. This CDR3 contains 12 residues. V lost 7 bases, J lost 8 bases, and 14 bases lay in between. CDR3 bases: TGTGCCAGCAACGCAGGGGAGGGGGGCTACACCTTC. Translation: CASNAGEGGYTF.

V is TRBV3-1 (or the pseudogene TRBV3-2) and J is TRBJ1-1, with 8 positions matching TRBD1. The germline gives CDR1 LGHDT, CDR2 YNNKEL (reference sequence). The CDR3 covers 14 residues. V shed 2 bases, J shed 4 bases, and the junction held 3 bases outside the gene matches. The CDR3 loop is CASSQKDRGTEAFF. CDR3 coding DNA: TGTGCCAGCAGCCAAAAAGACAGGGGCACTGAAGCTTTCTTT.